This is a list of T cell receptor beta chains from one sample in a study of cytotoxic CD8 clonotypes in ibrutinib-treated CLL. Profiling relied on immunoSEQ multiplex PCR, and the TCRdb table lists in-frame clones only, not all of them. The sample records 97,000 or so clones, about 72% being singletons. This material consisted of PBMCs, taken after 12 months of ibrutinib treatment. All receptors derive from a human donor with chronic lymphocytic leukemia. CDR3s include the opening cysteine and the closing phenylalanine or tryptophan. D genes are given only for firm matches. Not all rows give a size; the values are once, few, many and, for expanded clones, a class.

D gene	V gene	J gene	clone size	CDR3 protein	CDR3 DNA
NA	TRBV7-6	TRBJ2-7	many	CASSQPQDVLSYEQYF	TGTGCCAGCAGCCAGCCTCAGGACGTCCTCTCCTACGAGCAGTACTTC
NA	TRBV30	TRBJ1-1	once	CAWRQGFLLNTEAFF	TGTGCCTGGAGGCAGGGTTTTTTATTGAACACTGAAGCTTTCTTT
TRBD1	TRBV27	TRBJ1-1	NA	CASRIRQGGEGTEAFF	TGTGCCAGCAGGATTCGACAGGGCGGGGAGGGCACTGAAGCTTTCTTT
NA	TRBV29-1	TRBJ2-5	NA	CSVEPDSQETQYF	TGCAGCGTTGAACCCGACAGTCAAGAGACCCAGTACTTC
TRBD1	TRBV10-3	TRBJ1-2	NA	CAISDRTGVALEGYTF	TGTGCCATCAGTGATAGGACAGGGGTTGCCCTAGAAGGCTACACCTTC
NA	TRBV4-1	TRBJ1-4	NA	CASSQEGASGEKLFF	TGCGCCAGCAGCCAAGAGGGAGCCTCGGGTGAAAAACTGTTTTTT
NA	TRBV20-1	TRBJ2-1	NA	CSPRGGREQFF	TGCAGCCCCAGGGGCGGCCGTGAGCAGTTCTTC
NA	TRBV6-6	TRBJ2-3	NA	CASRDKGRSTDTQYF	TGTGCCAGCAGGGACAAGGGTCGGAGCACAGATACGCAGTATTTT
NA	TRBV15	TRBJ2-5	NA	CATSRGTFGDGETQYF	TGTGCCACCAGCAGAGGGACCTTTGGGGACGGGGAGACCCAGTACTTC
TRBD1	TRBV29-1	TRBJ2-1	NA	CSVAGQGKNEQFF	TGCAGCGTTGCGGGACAGGGTAAAAATGAGCAGTTCTTC
TRBD1	TRBV2	TRBJ2-3	NA	CASSESDRRGTDTQYF	TGTGCCAGCAGTGAATCGGACAGGAGAGGCACAGATACGCAGTATTTT
NA	TRBV6-5	TRBJ1-5	once	CASSPGRNDQPQHF	TGTGCCAGCAGCCCCGGACGAAACGATCAGCCCCAGCATTTT
NA	TRBV2	TRBJ1-2	NA	CASSEVVGRKGYGYTF	TGTGCCAGCAGTGAAGTGGTTGGGCGAAAGGGCTATGGCTACACCTTC
NA	TRBV7-2	TRBJ2-7	NA	CASSSKLVHEQYF	TGTGCCAGCAGCTCGAAACTAGTCCACGAGCAGTACTTC
NA	TRBV28	TRBJ1-4	NA	CASRASGATNEKLFF	TGTGCCAGCAGGGCCTCAGGTGCAACTAATGAAAAACTGTTTTTT
TRBD1	TRBV19	TRBJ1-1	NA	CASIRPGGAGTEAFF	TGTGCCAGTATCCGACCAGGGGGCGCGGGAACTGAAGCTTTCTTT
TRBD1	TRBV11-2	TRBJ1-2	NA	CASSSTGGYGYTF	TGTGCCAGCAGCTCGACAGGGGGGTATGGCTACACCTTC
TRBD1	TRBV5-4	TRBJ2-3	NA	CASRWGQANTDTQYF	TGTGCCAGCAGGTGGGGACAGGCGAACACAGATACGCAGTATTTT
NA	TRBV14	TRBJ1-1	once	CASSPQGTEAFF	TGTGCCAGCAGCCCACAGGGCACTGAAGCTTTCTTT
NA	TRBV6-5	TRBJ2-3	NA	CASSGTPSRGNTQYF	TGTGCCAGCAGCGGCACCCCGTCTCGGGGGAATACGCAGTATTTT
NA	TRBV10-3	TRBJ1-1	few	CAISTGTNTEAFF	TGTGCCATCAGTACAGGGACGAACACTGAAGCTTTCTTT
NA	TRBV5-1	TRBJ2-3	NA	CASSWNRDPGSIRYF	TGCGCCAGCAGCTGGAACCGGGACCCCGGTTCAATCCGGTATTTT
TRBD1	TRBV30	TRBJ1-6	NA	CAWSVLAGQGYPLHF	TGTGCCTGGAGTGTCTTAGCGGGACAGGGATATCCCCTCCACTTT
TRBD2	TRBV7-2	TRBJ2-3	NA	CASSPKSGGRDTQYF	TGTGCCAGCAGCCCCAAGAGCGGGGGAAGAGATACGCAGTATTTT
NA	TRBV14	TRBJ1-6	NA	CASSQDLGYNSPLHF	TGTGCCAGCAGCCAAGATTTGGGGTATAATTCACCCCTCCACTTT
NA	TRBV30	TRBJ2-5	NA	CAWTSGPPQETQYF	TGTGCCTGGACCAGCGGGCCCCCCCAAGAGACCCAGTACTTC
NA	TRBV25-1	TRBJ1-1	NA	CASRTATEAFF	TGTGCCAGCAGGACAGCCACTGAAGCTTTCTTT
NA	TRBV11-3	TRBJ2-3	NA	CASSLGGWGGRTDTQYF	TGTGCCAGCAGCTTAGGGGGCTGGGGCGGTCGGACAGATACGCAGTATTTT
NA	TRBV5-1	TRBJ1-3	NA	CATALSDPGNTIYF	TGCGCCACCGCGTTGTCGGACCCTGGAAACACCATATATTTT
NA	TRBV13	TRBJ1-2	NA	CASSLATGTYGYTF	TGTGCCAGCAGCTTAGCGACAGGTACCTATGGCTACACCTTC
NA	TRBV11-2	TRBJ2-1	once	CASRKTGPLHLNEQFF	TGTGCCAGCAGAAAAACCGGGCCCCTTCACCTCAATGAGCAGTTCTTC
NA	TRBV7-6	TRBJ1-2	NA	CASSLGNDGYTF	TGTGCCAGCAGCTTGGGAAACGATGGCTACACCTTC
NA	TRBV7-8	TRBJ2-7	few	CASSYRDSTYEQYF	TGTGCCAGCAGCTACCGGGACTCTACCTACGAGCAGTACTTC
TRBD1	TRBV7-9	TRBJ1-2	once	CASSFEQGGDGYTF	TGTGCCAGCAGCTTCGAACAGGGGGGAGATGGCTACACCTTC
NA	TRBV7-2	TRBJ1-1	NA	CASSLGGWEVTEAFF	TGTGCCAGCAGCTTAGGGGGCTGGGAGGTAACTGAAGCTTTCTTT
NA	TRBV27	TRBJ2-5	NA	CASSLRTEETQYF	TGTGCCAGCAGTCTTCGGACGGAAGAGACCCAGTACTTC
NA	TRBV5-6	TRBJ1-1	NA	CASSTRQRQPNTEAFF	TGTGCCAGCAGCACACGACAGAGGCAGCCGAACACTGAAGCTTTCTTT
NA	TRBV5-1	TRBJ1-4	NA	CASSLESNEKLFF	TGCGCCAGCAGCTTGGAATCTAATGAAAAACTGTTTTTT
TRBD1	TRBV5-6	TRBJ1-5	few	CASSWGRGVVQPQHF	TGTGCCAGCAGCTGGGGCAGGGGGGTTGTTCAGCCCCAGCATTTT
NA	TRBV7-2	TRBJ2-3	NA	CASSLFRRGDTQYF	TGTGCCAGCAGCTTATTTCGCCGGGGCGATACGCAGTATTTT
TRBD1	TRBV5-1	TRBJ2-3	NA	CASSPTGGKDTQYF	TGCGCCAGCAGCCCGACAGGGGGCAAGGATACGCAGTATTTT
NA	TRBV7-9	TRBJ2-2	NA	CASSSTLTGELFF	TGTGCCAGCAGTTCGACCCTCACCGGGGAGCTGTTTTTT
TRBD1	TRBV7-6	TRBJ1-1	few	CASSSRTGGTEAFF	TGTGCCAGCAGCTCACGAACAGGGGGAACTGAAGCTTTCTTT
TRBD2	TRBV7-7	TRBJ2-1	NA	CASSPGGSSYNEQFF	TGTGCCAGCAGCCCCGGGGGGAGCTCCTACAATGAGCAGTTCTTC
TRBD2	TRBV18	TRBJ2-1	NA	CASSPRASGGSYNEQFF	TGTGCCAGCTCACCACGGGCTAGCGGGGGGAGTTACAATGAGCAGTTCTTC
TRBD1	TRBV7-3	TRBJ1-2	NA	CASGLDRGRNYGYTF	TGTGCCAGCGGTTTAGACAGGGGGCGAAACTATGGCTACACCTTC
TRBD2	TRBV19	TRBJ2-7	once	CASSRGGYEQYF	TGTGCCAGCAGTAGGGGAGGGTACGAGCAGTACTTC
NA	TRBV27	TRBJ1-5	once	CASSLRSPRNQPQHF	TGTGCCAGCAGTTTAAGGTCCCCTCGCAATCAGCCCCAGCATTTT
NA	TRBV19	TRBJ1-2	once	CASRNRDGANLNGYTF	TGTGCCAGTAGGAACCGGGACGGAGCGAATTTGAATGGCTACACCTTC
NA	TRBV7-2	TRBJ2-1	NA	CASSRSGTYNEQFF	TGTGCCAGCAGCCGTTCCGGGACATACAATGAGCAGTTCTTC
TRBD1	TRBV5-1	TRBJ2-1	few	CASSRNLGTGGSEQFF	TGCGCCAGCAGCCGTAATCTCGGGACAGGGGGCAGTGAGCAGTTCTTC
NA	TRBV7-6	TRBJ1-1	NA	CASTPLAGSHSFMNTEAFF	TGTGCCAGCACCCCCTTAGCCGGGTCCCACTCTTTCATGAACACTGAAGCTTTCTTT
NA	TRBV7-9	TRBJ1-1	NA	CASSLDLGTEAFF	TGTGCCAGCAGCTTAGACCTAGGGACTGAAGCTTTCTTT